Presented here are 13 T cell receptor beta chains from one specimen sequenced in a study of T-cell reconstitution after alpha-beta-depleted transplantation in children. The authors prepared the TCRbeta library with unique molecular identifiers. A single record per CDR3 protein comes from TCRdb applying MiXCR to the PCR reads. The data show roughly 790,000 distinct CDR3 sequences, with about 15% seen just once and roughly 4.8% held by the top ten. The sequences come from PBMCs, mostly from graft donor cells, collected 360 days after TCRalphabeta/CD19-depleted stem cell transplant. These receptors were obtained from a male patient aged 10 to 17 who had a stem cell transplant for acute lymphoblastic leukemia, so the T cells may come from the graft donor.

The chain uses TRBV29-1 and TRBJ2-3; 8 bases line up with TRBD1. The CDR3 has 16 amino acids. Germline values: CDR1 SQVTM, CDR2 ANQGSEA. V was clipped by 3 bases and J by 0 bases; unmatched bases: 8. CDR3 residues: CSVEETGDVSTDTQYF. CDR3 in DNA: TGCAGCGTTGAGGAGACAGGGGATGTCAGCACAGATACGCAGTATTTT.

This clonotype has more than one count but fewer than ten. The chain recombines TRBV4-1 with TRBJ1-5; weak D call: TRBD1 (5 bases). The CDR3 consists of 15 residues. Germline loops: CDR1 MGHRA, CDR2 YSYEKL. The V end was cut by 1 base, the J end by 4 bases, with 11 bases between. CDR3 nucleotide sequence: TGCGCCAGCAGCCAAGGGGCAGGGAGGAATCAGCCCCAGCATTTT. It is translated as CASSQGAGRNQPQHF.

The gene calls are TRBV7-3 and TRBJ1-2; D possibly corresponds to TRBD1 (6 bases). From germline, CDR1 is SGHTA and CDR2 FQGTGA. The CDR3 sequence is 13 residues long. V gave up 5 bases and J gave up 8 bases, with 15 bases separating them. CDR3 bases: TGTGCCAGCAGCACTACAGGGTTGGAAGGCTACACCTTC. This gives the protein CASSTTGLEGYTF.

This clonotype was seen more than once but under ten times. The rearrangement links TRBV5-6 to TRBJ2-3, with D uncertain. The CDR3 contains 14 residues. Trimming removed 4 bases at V and 6 bases at J, with 15 bases between. Germline V gene data show CDR1 as SGHDT and CDR2 as YYEEEE. In DNA form, the CDR3 reads TGTGCCAGCAGCCGTCCCAGTTTTCCCGATACGCAGTATTTT. As protein: CASSRPSFPDTQYF.

The chain employs TRBV18 and TRBJ2-5; D might be TRBD1 (6 bases). CDR1 KGHSH and CDR2 LQKENI come from the germline V gene. The ends were cut back, 0 bases at V and 5 bases at J, with 7 bases in the middle. CDR3 length equals 13 residues. CDR3 sequence reads: CASSPPGAETQYF. The CDR3 nucleotides are TGTGCCAGCTCACCACCGGGGGCGGAGACCCAGTACTTC.

A few counts support this clonotype. V gene TRBV12-3 or TRBV12-4 combines with J gene TRBJ2-6, with TRBD2 as a possible D gene (6 bases). This CDR3 has 17 residues. V lost 7 bases to trimming and J lost 4 bases, with 20 bases between them. CDR3 bases: TGTGCCAGCAACGTCGGGGGTATTGGGTACGGGGCCAACGTCCTGACTTTC. This encodes CASNVGGIGYGANVLTF.

At least ten counts were recorded for this clonotype. The chain combines TRBV24-1 with TRBJ2-7, with TRBD1 identical over 10 bases. Per the germline V gene, CDR1 is KGHDR and CDR2 is SFDVKD. The ends lost 4 bases at V and 5 bases at J; junction bases unmatched: 10. The CDR3 spans 16 residues. CDR3 in DNA: TGTGCCACCAGTGACCCCGCAGGACAGGGGGTGAACGAGCAGTACTTC. Translation: CATSDPAGQGVNEQYF.

In its sample, this clonotype was seen many times. This chain joins TRBV10-2 and TRBJ1-1; D may be TRBD1 (5 bases). The length of the CDR3 is 15 residues. Deletions cut 4 bases from V and 1 base from J, with 13 bases between. CDR1 and CDR2 (germline): WSHSY, SAAADI. The CDR3 region is CASSGKGRGNTEAFF. CDR3 in DNA: TGCGCCAGCAGTGGAAAGGGACGAGGGAACACTGAAGCTTTCTTT.

This clonotype has just a few counts. The CDR3 loop is CSVLTTREGRNEQFF. The CDR3 nucleotides read TGCAGTGTTTTAACGACGAGGGAGGGCCGGAATGAGCAGTTCTTC. The chain couples TRBV20-1 to TRBJ2-1, with TRBD2 matching 7 bases. The CDR3 has 15 amino acids. Germline V gene lookup returns CDR1 DFQATT and CDR2 SNEGSKA (reference sequence). Trimming cost V 7 bases and J 7 bases; bases outside gene matches: 16.

This clonotype has more than one count but fewer than ten. The CDR3 DNA follows: TGTGCCAGCAGTCCGTACGGGACTAGCGGATTCAATGAGCAGTTCTTC. Amino acids: CASSPYGTSGFNEQFF. This chain joins TRBV27 and TRBJ2-1, with 11 bases fitting TRBD2. The CDR3 is 16 residues long. In germline, CDR1 is MNHEY, CDR2 SMNVEV (reference sequence). The junction had 9 bases not matched to a gene; V was cut back by 5 bases and J by 6 bases.

This clonotype appeared many times. The chain has TRBV12-3 or TRBV12-4 and TRBJ2-7; weak D call: TRBD2 (5 bases). Trimming took 5 bases from V and 3 from J, leaving 14 bases between them. This CDR3 is built from 14 residues. The CDR3 loop reads CASSALGVGYEQYF. CDR3 DNA sequence: TGTGCCAGCAGTGCTCTCGGGGTGGGCTACGAGCAGTACTTC.

The chain recombines TRBV7-9 with TRBJ1-5, with D uncertain. The V end lost 5 bases, the J end lost 8 bases, and 16 bases lay between the germline ends. The CDR3 contains 14 residues. Germline V lookup: CDR1 SEHNR, CDR2 FQNEAQ (reference sequence). The CDR3 nucleotides are TGTGCCAGCAGCCCCCTGGAAGAGTATGAGCCCCAGCATTTT. Translated, it gives CASSPLEEYEPQHF.

The J gene is TRBJ2-7, the V gene TRBV12-3 or TRBV12-4; a possible D gene is TRBD1 (5 bases). V lost 6 bases, J lost 3 bases, and 12 bases lay in between. This CDR3 contains 13 residues. CDR3 nucleotides: TGTGCCAGCAGCCGTGGACAAAACTACGAGCAGTACTTC. Amino acid sequence: CASSRGQNYEQYF.